This T cell receptor beta chain stems from a study of cytotoxic CD8 clonotypes in ibrutinib-treated CLL. In the study overall: With a range of 6 to 36, the median treatment time before response samples were taken was around 12 months.

Study results and caveats: Among the clonotypes, public ones were uncommon and contracted or held stable on treatment. The study found baseline clonality above age-matched healthy donors, tracking circulating CD8+ T-cell counts.

Note on this clone: The antigen remains undetermined.

TCRdb keeps only in-frame clones here, not all; method: immunoSEQ multiplex PCR. The data show 90,000 to 150,000 clones, about 53% seen once. The germline V gene encodes CDR1 SGHDT and CDR2 YYEEEE. Trimming removed 2 bases at V and 6 bases at J, with 23 bases between. CDR3 size: 17 residues. The material sequenced was PBMCs, taken after 24 months of ibrutinib treatment. The chain is built from TRBV5-6 and TRBJ2-5; a possible D gene is TRBD2 (6 bases). This sequence was found in a human donor with chronic lymphocytic leukemia. CDR3 DNA sequence: TGTGCCAGCAGCTTCTATCTTACAGGAGGGGTGGTGAAGACCCAGTACTTC. This gives the protein CASSFYLTGGVVKTQYF.